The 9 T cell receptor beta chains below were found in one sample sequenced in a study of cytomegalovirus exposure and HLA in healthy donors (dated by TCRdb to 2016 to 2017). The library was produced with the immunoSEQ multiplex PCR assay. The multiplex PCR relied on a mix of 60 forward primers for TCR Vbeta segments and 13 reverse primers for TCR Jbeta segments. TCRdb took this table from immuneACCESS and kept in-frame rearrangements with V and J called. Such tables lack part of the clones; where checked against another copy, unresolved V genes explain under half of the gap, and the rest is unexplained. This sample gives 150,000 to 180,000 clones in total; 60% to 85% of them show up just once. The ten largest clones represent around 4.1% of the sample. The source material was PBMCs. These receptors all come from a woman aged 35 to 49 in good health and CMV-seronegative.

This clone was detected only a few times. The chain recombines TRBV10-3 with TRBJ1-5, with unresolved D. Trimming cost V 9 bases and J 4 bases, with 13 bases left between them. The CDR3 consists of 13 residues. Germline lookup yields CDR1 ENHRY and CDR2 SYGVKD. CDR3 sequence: CAINDKVNQPQHF. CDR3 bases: TGTGCCATTAACGACAAGGTAAATCAGCCCCAGCATTTT.

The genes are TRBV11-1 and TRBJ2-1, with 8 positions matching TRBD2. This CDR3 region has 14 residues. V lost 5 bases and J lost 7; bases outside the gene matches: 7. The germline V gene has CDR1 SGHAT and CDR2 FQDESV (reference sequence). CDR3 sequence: CASSPRGTRNEQFF. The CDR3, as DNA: TGTGCCAGCAGCCCGAGAGGGACTAGGAATGAGCAGTTCTTC.

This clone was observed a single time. The CDR3 DNA reads TGTGCCAGCAGTTACTCAGGGCAGGAGGCCGCTTTCTTT. It codes for CASSYSGQEAAFF. V is TRBV6-5 and J is TRBJ1-1; D is unresolved. Per germline, CDR1 MNHEY and CDR2 SVGAGI. CDR3 length: 13 residues. Trimming shortened V by 0 bases and J by 11 bases, and 13 bases separated the two germline ends.

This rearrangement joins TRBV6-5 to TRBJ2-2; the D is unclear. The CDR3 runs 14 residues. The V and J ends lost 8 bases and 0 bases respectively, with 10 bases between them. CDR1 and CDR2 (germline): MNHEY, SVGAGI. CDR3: CASWRYPNTGELFF. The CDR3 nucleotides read TGTGCCAGCTGGAGATACCCGAACACCGGGGAGCTGTTTTTT.

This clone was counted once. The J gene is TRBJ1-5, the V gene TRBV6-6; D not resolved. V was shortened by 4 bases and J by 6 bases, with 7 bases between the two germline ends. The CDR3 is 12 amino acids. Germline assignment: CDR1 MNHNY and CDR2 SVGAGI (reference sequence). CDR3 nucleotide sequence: TGTGCCAGCAGTTCAGCGGGTCAGCCCCAGCATTTT. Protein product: CASSSAGQPQHF.

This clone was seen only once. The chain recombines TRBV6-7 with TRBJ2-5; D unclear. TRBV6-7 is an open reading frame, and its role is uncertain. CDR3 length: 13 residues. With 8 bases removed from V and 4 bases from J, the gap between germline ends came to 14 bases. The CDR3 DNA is TGTGCCAGCTACTACCGCTCGGGAGAGACCCAGTACTTC. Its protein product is CASYYRSGETQYF.

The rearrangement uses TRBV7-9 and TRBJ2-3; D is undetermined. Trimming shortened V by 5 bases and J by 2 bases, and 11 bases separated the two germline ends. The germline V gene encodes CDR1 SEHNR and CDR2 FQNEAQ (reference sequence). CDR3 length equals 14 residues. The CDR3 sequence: CASSPTAFTDTQYF. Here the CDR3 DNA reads TGTGCCAGCAGCCCCACAGCCTTCACAGATACGCAGTATTTT.

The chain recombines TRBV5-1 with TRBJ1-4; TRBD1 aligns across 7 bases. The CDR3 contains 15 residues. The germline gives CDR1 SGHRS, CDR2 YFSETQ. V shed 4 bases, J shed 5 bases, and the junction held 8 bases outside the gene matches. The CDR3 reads CASSPLDRPNEKLFF. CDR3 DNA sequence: TGCGCCAGCAGCCCACTGGACAGGCCGAATGAAAAACTGTTTTTT.

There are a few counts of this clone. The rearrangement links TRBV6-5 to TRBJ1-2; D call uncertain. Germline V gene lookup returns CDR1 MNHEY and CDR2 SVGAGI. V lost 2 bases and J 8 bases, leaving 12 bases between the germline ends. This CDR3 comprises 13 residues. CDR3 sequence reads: CASSYAREGGYTF. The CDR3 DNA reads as TGTGCCAGCAGTTACGCGAGGGAAGGCGGCTACACCTTC.